What follows are 2 T cell receptor beta chains derived from one specimen sequenced in a study of PD-L1 blockade in urothelial cancer. Sample time point: peripheral blood 6 weeks after treatment start. Profiled with immunoSEQ multiplex PCR; TCRdb holds only in-frame clones, not every one. This table holds some 39,000 clones, 70% to 90% found once. This specimen consisted of PBMCs, obtained around atezolizumab (anti-PD-L1) treatment. These receptor sequences come from a man in his 70s with urothelial cancer.

This clone was picked up a small number of times. This sequence joins TRBV6-5 and TRBJ2-7; 12 bases agree with TRBD2. The ends lost 6 bases at V and 1 base at J; junction bases unmatched: 4. CDR1 is MNHEY, CDR2 SVGAGI, per germline. This CDR3 contains 15 residues. CDR3 in DNA: TGTGCCAGCAGAGGCGGACTAGCGGGGTCCTACGAGCAGTACTTC. Translation: CASRGGLAGSYEQYF.

The chain has TRBV7-9 and TRBJ2-5; TRBD1 agrees at 7 bases. The CDR3 runs to 14 residues. Trimming took 5 bases from V and 5 from J; bases not matched to a gene: 8. Germline loops: CDR1 SEHNR, CDR2 FQNEAQ (reference sequence). The CDR3 protein is CASSRLDRAETQYF. The CDR3 DNA reads TGTGCCAGCAGCAGACTCGACAGGGCCGAGACCCAGTACTTC.